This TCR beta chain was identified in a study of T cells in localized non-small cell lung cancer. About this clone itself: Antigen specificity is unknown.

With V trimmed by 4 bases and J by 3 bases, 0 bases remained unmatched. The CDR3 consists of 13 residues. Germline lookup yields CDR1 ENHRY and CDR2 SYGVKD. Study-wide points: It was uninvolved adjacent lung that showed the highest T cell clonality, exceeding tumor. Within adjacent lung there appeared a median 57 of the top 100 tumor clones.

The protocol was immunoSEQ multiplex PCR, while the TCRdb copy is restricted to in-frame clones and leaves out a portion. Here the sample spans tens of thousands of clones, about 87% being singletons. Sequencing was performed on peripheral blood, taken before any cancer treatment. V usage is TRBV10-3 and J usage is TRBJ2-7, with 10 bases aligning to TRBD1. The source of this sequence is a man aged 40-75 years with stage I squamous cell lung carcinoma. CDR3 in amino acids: CAISGDRGYEQYF. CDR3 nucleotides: TGTGCCATCAGTGGGGACAGGGGCTACGAGCAGTACTTC.